The 21 T cell receptor beta chains given below trace back to one sample, sequenced in a study of T cells after yellow fever vaccination. TCRdb recomputed calls from the 5' RACE reads with MiXCR, one row per CDR3 protein. The table includes roughly 250,000 distinct CDR3 sequences, over 10% detected once. The sequencing here drew on CD4+ T cells sorted from PBMCs, taken 45 days after the yellow fever booster vaccination. The receptors shown here come from a young man who received the YFV17D yellow fever vaccine.

Ten or more counts support this clonotype. The chain employs TRBV18 and TRBJ1-4; D is unclear. The CDR3 covers 15 residues. From germline, CDR1 is KGHSH and CDR2 LQKENI. V lost 3 bases, J lost 5 bases, and 13 bases lay in between. DNA for the CDR3: TGTGCCAGCTCACCCCGGACTGTACCGAATGAAAAACTGTTTTTT. This translates into CASSPRTVPNEKLFF.

The table lists this clonotype with a few counts. The rearrangement joins TRBV10-3 to TRBJ2-7; D uncertain. The germline V and J ends were trimmed by 10 bases and 0 bases, with 16 bases remaining between them. This CDR3 has 14 residues. Germline V gene lookup returns CDR1 ENHRY and CDR2 SYGVKD. DNA for the CDR3: TGTGCCACCAAAAACACCGTTGCCTCCTACGAGCAGTACTTC. Translation gives CATKNTVASYEQYF.

This clonotype was recorded a few times. The CDR3 loop reads CASSQDLALLGGDATQYF. The CDR3 DNA follows: TGTGCCAGCAGCCAAGATTTGGCGCTTCTAGGGGGGGACGCGACCCAGTACTTC. The chain employs TRBV3-1 and TRBJ2-5; D possibly corresponds to TRBD2 (7 bases). The CDR3 has 18 residues. CDR1 is LGHDT, CDR2 YNNKEL, per germline (reference sequence). The V end lost 0 bases, the J end lost 7 bases, and 24 bases lay between the germline ends.

V gene TRBV20-1 combines with J gene TRBJ2-5, with TRBD2 matching over 9 bases. CDR1 and CDR2 from the germline V gene are DFQATT and SNEGSKA (reference sequence). V lost 5 bases and J lost 4; bases outside the gene matches: 8. CDR3 length equals 14 residues. The CDR3 bases are TGCAGTGCTCATAGCGGGAGAGGAAGAGAGACCCAGTACTTC. The encoded protein is CSAHSGRGRETQYF.

This clonotype was seen a handful of times. This chain links TRBV25-1 with TRBJ2-2; unclear D gene. The CDR3 is 12 residues long. The germline gives CDR1 MGHDK, CDR2 SYGVNS. Trimming left V 7 bases short and J 11 bases short, with 14 bases between. The CDR3 region is CASTTNRGELFF. As DNA, the CDR3 is TGTGCCAGCACCACGAACCGAGGCGAGCTGTTTTTT.

The chain combines TRBV5-1 with TRBJ2-1; 8 nucleotides agree with TRBD2. CDR1 SGHRS and CDR2 YFSETQ come from the germline V gene. Unmatched junction bases numbered 9, after V lost 4 bases and J lost 9 bases. There are 14 residues in the CDR3. In nucleotides, the CDR3 is TGCGCCAGCAGCCCCGGTATAGCGGGATTTGAGCAGTTCTTC. This codes for CASSPGIAGFEQFF.

This chain connects TRBV6-5 to TRBJ2-2; D might be TRBD2 (6 bases). V lost 0 bases, J lost 4 bases, and 12 bases lay in between. The CDR3 covers 16 residues. CDR1 is MNHEY and CDR2 is SVGAGI in the germline V gene. The CDR3 is CASSYSFAGLTGELFF. CDR3 DNA sequence: TGTGCCAGCAGTTACTCCTTTGCGGGGCTCACCGGGGAGCTGTTTTTT.

This rearrangement joins TRBV12-3 or TRBV12-4 to TRBJ2-4; 8 bases fit TRBD1. This CDR3 contains 14 residues. Trimming took 6 bases from V and 2 from J; bases not matched to a gene: 3. The CDR3 coding sequence is TGTGCCAGCAGGCCAGGGGGCACCAAAAACATTCAGTACTTC. Protein: CASRPGGTKNIQYF.

In this sample, this clonotype turned up a few times. The chain is built from TRBV6-5 and TRBJ2-1, with D unclear. Between the trimmed V and J ends, which lost 4 bases and 4 bases, there was a span of 17 bases. The CDR3 runs 16 residues. CDR1 and CDR2 from the germline V gene are MNHEY and SVGAGI. The CDR3 protein is CASSSLGGFVYNEQFF. The CDR3 region has the DNA TGTGCCAGCAGTTCCCTCGGTGGTTTTGTTTACAATGAGCAGTTCTTC.

CDR3 DNA: TGTGCCATCGCCGGGACAGGGGCCCGAACCTACGAGCAGTACTTC. As protein: CAIAGTGARTYEQYF. The chain is built from TRBV10-3 and TRBJ2-7; 10 bases are shared with TRBD1. V lost 8 bases, J lost 2 bases, and 9 bases stayed unmatched. Germline values: CDR1 ENHRY, CDR2 SYGVKD. The CDR3 extends over 15 amino acids.

This clonotype came up many times. The gene calls are TRBV28 and TRBJ2-5; no firm D call. V dropped 7 bases and J dropped 3 bases, with 12 bases sitting between them. The CDR3 is 13 amino acids. Germline CDR1 reads MDHEN; CDR2 reads SYDVKM. As DNA, the CDR3 is TGTGCCAGCATCGCCCAGGTGGAAGAGACCCAGTACTTC. It codes for CASIAQVEETQYF.

The CDR3 loop reads CSASVGGSRADTQYF. The CDR3 coding sequence is TGCAGTGCTAGCGTCGGCGGGAGTAGGGCAGATACGCAGTATTTT. V is TRBV20-1 and J is TRBJ2-3; the match to TRBD2 covers 7 bases. Germline CDR1 DFQATT, CDR2 SNEGSKA (reference sequence). The length of the CDR3 is 15 residues. The V segment lost 3 bases and the J segment 4 bases; nucleotides outside the gene matches: 10.

This clonotype showed up just a few times. This sequence joins TRBV6-1 and TRBJ1-1; D gene ambiguous. V was cut by 3 bases and J by 5 bases, with 16 bases left in between. This CDR3 has 15 amino acids. CDR1 and CDR2 (germline): MNHNS, SASEGT. The CDR3 coding sequence is TGTGCCAGCAGTGACCACTCGGCCCACCGAACTGAAGCTTTCTTT. Translated, it gives CASSDHSAHRTEAFF.

This clonotype has a handful of counts. The CDR3 DNA reads as TGTGCCAGCAGTTACTCGATTGGGGGGACACCCGGGGAGCTGTTTTTT. Its translation: CASSYSIGGTPGELFF. The V gene is TRBV6-2 or TRBV6-3, the J gene TRBJ2-2, with D perhaps matching TRBD1 or TRBD2 (6 bases each). The CDR3 consists of 16 residues. Per germline, CDR1 MNHEY and CDR2 SVGEGT. Trimming removed 0 bases from V and 6 bases from J, with 14 bases in between.

This clonotype was detected a few times. V and J are TRBV7-9 and TRBJ1-1, with 7 bases matching TRBD1. The CDR3 has 13 residues. Trimming at V came to 2 bases and at J to 8 bases, leaving 5 bases not matched to a gene. From germline, CDR1 is SEHNR and CDR2 FQNEAQ (reference sequence). In DNA, the CDR3 is TGTGCCAGCAGCTTATTACAGGGGCAGGAAGCTTTCTTT. Residues: CASSLLQGQEAFF. Together with reference TRBV7-9 and TRBJ1-1, the CDR3 gives the full variable domain: DTGVSQNPRHKITKRGQNVTFRCDPISEHNRLYWYRQTLGQGPEFLTYFQNEAQLEKSRLLSDRFSAERPKGSFSTLEIQRTEQGDSAMYLCASSLLQGQEAFFGQGTRLTVV.

This clonotype was observed a handful of times. This chain links TRBV18 with TRBJ2-7, with 9 bases fitting TRBD2. Germline lookup yields CDR1 KGHSH and CDR2 LQKENI. The CDR3 contains 15 residues. J was trimmed by 2 bases and V by 2 bases; bases with no gene match: 4. The CDR3 sequence: CASSPWTSAAYEQYF. For the CDR3, the DNA is TGTGCCAGCTCACCATGGACTAGCGCAGCCTACGAGCAGTACTTC.

J is TRBJ2-7 and V is TRBV9; D is perhaps TRBD2 (6 bases). Germline V CDR1 and CDR2: SGDLS, YYNGEE. The V and J ends lost 1 base and 2 bases respectively, with 13 bases between them. The CDR3 has 15 residues. CDR3 in amino acids: CASSVTSLPTYEQYF. The CDR3 DNA is TGTGCCAGCAGCGTAACTAGCCTACCAACCTACGAGCAGTACTTC. The full variable domain, its missing parts supplied by reference TRBV9 and TRBJ2-7, is DSGVTQTPKHLITATGQRVTLRCSPRSGDLSVYWYQQSLDQGLQFLIQYYNGEERAKGNILERFSAQQFPDLHSELNLSSLELGDSALYFCASSVTSLPTYEQYFGPGTRLTVT.

This clonotype was seen more than once but under ten times. The chain recombines TRBV20-1 with TRBJ2-7; TRBD1 aligns across 9 bases. CDR1 and CDR2 from the germline V gene are DFQATT and SNEGSKA (reference sequence). The CDR3 spans 13 residues. V trimming: 6 bases; J trimming: 3 bases; junction bases outside the gene matches: 6. Here the CDR3 reads CSAPGQGNYEQYF. CDR3 DNA sequence: TGCAGTGCCCCGGGACAGGGTAACTACGAGCAGTACTTC.

The chain's CDR3 is CASSYSTGTYEQYF. CDR3 DNA: TGTGCCAGCAGTTACTCGACGGGAACCTACGAGCAGTACTTC. V usage is TRBV6-5 and J usage is TRBJ2-7; D might be TRBD2 (5 bases). Per the germline V gene, CDR1 is MNHEY and CDR2 is SVGAGI. This CDR3 region has 14 residues. The V end was cut by 0 bases, the J end by 2 bases, with 8 bases between.

The J gene is TRBJ2-3, the V gene TRBV7-2; tentative D call: TRBD2 (7 bases). The V end lost 6 bases, the J end lost 10 bases, and 20 bases lay between the germline ends. The CDR3 length is 14 residues. The germline V gene has CDR1 SGHTA and CDR2 FQGNSA. Here the CDR3 reads CASSQMGGGGPQYF. In DNA form, the CDR3 reads TGTGCCAGCAGTCAGATGGGGGGGGGCGGGCCGCAGTATTTT.

This clonotype was found a few times. The chain uses TRBV7-9 and TRBJ2-7; TRBD1 might be the D (5 bases). V was pared by 1 base and J by 8 bases, with 12 bases between. Looked up from germline, CDR1 is SEHNR and CDR2 is FQNEAQ (reference sequence). This CDR3 is 13 amino acids long. The CDR3 sequence: CASSLVGRVQQYF. The CDR3 DNA is TGTGCCAGCAGCTTAGTGGGGCGAGTGCAGCAGTACTTC.